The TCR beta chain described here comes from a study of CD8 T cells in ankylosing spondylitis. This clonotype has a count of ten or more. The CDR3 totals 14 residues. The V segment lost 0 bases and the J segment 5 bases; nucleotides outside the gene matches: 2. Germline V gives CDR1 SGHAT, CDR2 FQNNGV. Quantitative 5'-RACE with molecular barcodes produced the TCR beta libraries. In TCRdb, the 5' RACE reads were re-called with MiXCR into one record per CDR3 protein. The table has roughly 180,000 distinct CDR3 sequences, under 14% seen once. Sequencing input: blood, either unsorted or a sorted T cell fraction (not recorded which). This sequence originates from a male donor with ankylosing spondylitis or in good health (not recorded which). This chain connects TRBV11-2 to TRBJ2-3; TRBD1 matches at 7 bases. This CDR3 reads CASSLDPGGDTQYF. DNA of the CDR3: TGTGCCAGCAGCTTAGACCCAGGGGGAGATACGCAGTATTTT.